This T cell receptor beta chain was captured in a study of blood T cell repertoires in COVID-19. Study-wide context: Italy, Spain and the United States were the sources of the convalescent and acute COVID-19 samples.

TCRdb keeps only in-frame clones here, not all; method: immunoSEQ multiplex PCR. Among about 300,000 clones listed, 86% were seen once. This receptor was identified in a woman in her fifties or sixties with acute or convalescent COVID-19. Sequenced input: peripheral blood.

CDR3 region: CASSLVTGQGAGEQYF. CDR3 in DNA: TGCGCCAGCAGCCTCGTGACCGGACAGGGGGCTGGCGAGCAGTACTTC. The chain is built from TRBV4-1 and TRBJ2-5; 11 bases match TRBD1. The J call is uncertain, as TRBJ2-7 better fits the DNA end. In germline, CDR1 is MGHRA, CDR2 YSYEKL. This CDR3 has 16 residues.